This T cell receptor beta chain comes out of a study of Ad26.COV2.S vaccination and SARS-CoV-2 variants. Background on the study: By the intramuscular route, Ad26.COV2.S was given once, or twice 56 days apart. Points from the study as a whole: Total T cell responses may have been underestimated by the TCR breadth and depth analyses. Placebo recipients trailed vaccine recipients in spike-specific TCR breadth.

The V end was cut by 4 bases, the J end by 2 bases, with 6 bases between. There are 12 residues in the CDR3. Per the germline V gene, CDR1 is LNHDA and CDR2 is SQIVND (reference sequence). Of note for this clone: Antigen unknown.

The table came from immunoSEQ multiplex PCR; TCRdb's copy has only in-frame clones and leaves some out. The sample shows roughly 420,000 clones, roughly 90% of them seen only once. Regarding treatment: around 19 received Ad26.COV2.S at low or high dose, single or two shots; about 5 received placebo; per-sample allocation not given. Day 63 after the first injection of vaccine or placebo was the sampling time. An Ad26 vector that expressed Wuhan-strain SARS-CoV-2 spike constituted the vaccine. This clonotype originated in a person between 18 and 65 years old who received the Ad26.COV2.S COVID-19 vaccine or a placebo. The chain combines TRBV19 with TRBJ2-7, with D possibly being TRBD1 (5 bases). Sequenced material: peripheral blood, taken in a trial of Ad26.COV2.S vaccine versus placebo. Here the CDR3 reads CASSRQPYEQYF. The CDR3 nucleotides read TGTGCCAGTAGTAGACAGCCCTACGAGCAGTACTTC. Full variable domain (missing parts from reference TRBV19 and TRBJ2-7): DGGITQSPKYLFRKEGQNVTLSCEQNLNHDAMYWYRQDPGQGLRLIYYSQIVNDFQKGDIAEGYSVSREKKESFPLTVTSAQKNPTAFYLCASSRQPYEQYFGPGTRLTVT.